The rows below give T cell receptor beta chains drawn from one sample of a study of identical twins. TCRdb re-derived calls from the 5' RACE reads in MiXCR, one entry per CDR3 protein. The sample has around 1.7 million distinct CDR3 sequences, less than 40% seen once. Source material: cord blood. The receptors were sampled from a newborn girl in good health. Each CDR3 is given with its conserved first and last residue. Each record gives: clone size, D gene, V gene, J gene, CDR3 protein, CDR3 DNA. A D gene is named only where the DNA matches it firmly. For some rows the clone size is stated as once, few or many, or as a class when expanded; others skip it.

clone size: many; D gene: .; V gene: TRBV12-3/TRBV12-4; J gene: TRBJ1-2; CDR3 protein: CASSFRKYGYTF; CDR3 DNA: TGTGCCAGCAGTTTCAGAAAATATGGCTACACCTTC
clone size: .; D gene: .; V gene: TRBV28; J gene: TRBJ2-6; CDR3 protein: CASTGLNLVTGANVLTF; CDR3 DNA: TGTGCCAGCACCGGGCTAAACCTGGTTACTGGGGCCAACGTCCTGACTTTC
clone size: .; D gene: .; V gene: TRBV27; J gene: TRBJ2-3; CDR3 protein: CASNPGRDRESTDTQYF; CDR3 DNA: TGTGCCAGCAATCCGGGACGAGACCGTGAAAGCACAGATACGCAGTATTTT
clone size: few; D gene: .; V gene: TRBV19; J gene: TRBJ2-7; CDR3 protein: CASSIRRREVDGIYEQYF; CDR3 DNA: TGTGCCAGTAGTATACGGCGGCGTGAGGTAGACGGAATCTACGAGCAGTACTTC
clone size: few; D gene: TRBD2; V gene: TRBV5-1; J gene: TRBJ2-3; CDR3 protein: CASIMGLAATDTQYF; CDR3 DNA: TGCGCCAGCATCATGGGACTAGCAGCCACAGATACGCAGTATTTT
clone size: .; D gene: .; V gene: TRBV29-1; J gene: TRBJ1-3; CDR3 protein: CSVDQHHSGNTIYF; CDR3 DNA: TGCAGCGTTGACCAACACCACTCTGGAAACACCATATATTTT
clone size: few; D gene: .; V gene: TRBV7-2; J gene: TRBJ2-1; CDR3 protein: CASSLRASLNEQFF; CDR3 DNA: TGTGCCAGCAGCTTGAGGGCTAGCCTCAATGAGCAGTTCTTC
clone size: .; D gene: .; V gene: TRBV12-3/TRBV12-4; J gene: TRBJ2-1; CDR3 protein: CASSHPGAPGSYNEQFF; CDR3 DNA: TGTGCCAGCAGTCACCCAGGAGCGCCCGGTTCCTACAATGAGCAGTTCTTC
clone size: .; D gene: .; V gene: TRBV20-1; J gene: TRBJ2-6; CDR3 protein: CSASPFGSGANVLTF; CDR3 DNA: TGCAGTGCTAGTCCCTTTGGGAGTGGGGCCAACGTCCTGACTTTC
clone size: .; D gene: .; V gene: TRBV27; J gene: TRBJ2-7; CDR3 protein: CASSRYPRTYEQYF; CDR3 DNA: TGTGCCAGCAGTCGTTACCCGCGTACCTACGAGCAGTACTTC
clone size: .; D gene: .; V gene: TRBV12-3/TRBV12-4; J gene: TRBJ1-1; CDR3 protein: CASSLREFGLNTEAFF; CDR3 DNA: TGTGCCAGCAGTTTAAGGGAATTTGGACTGAACACTGAAGCTTTCTTT
clone size: .; D gene: .; V gene: TRBV7-2; J gene: TRBJ1-1; CDR3 protein: CASSPLQGFEAFF; CDR3 DNA: TGTGCCAGCAGCCCATTACAGGGTTTCGAAGCTTTCTTT
clone size: .; D gene: TRBD2; V gene: TRBV5-5; J gene: TRBJ2-5; CDR3 protein: CARSLRWTSGVQETQYF; CDR3 DNA: TGTGCCCGCAGCTTGAGGTGGACTAGCGGGGTACAAGAGACCCAGTACTTC
clone size: few; D gene: .; V gene: TRBV28; J gene: TRBJ1-2; CDR3 protein: CASSLVSFDSYNYGYTF; CDR3 DNA: TGTGCCAGCAGTTTAGTATCATTTGACAGTTATAACTATGGCTACACCTTC
clone size: .; D gene: TRBD1; V gene: TRBV6-6; J gene: TRBJ2-5; CDR3 protein: CASIPDRAHQETQYF; CDR3 DNA: TGTGCCAGCATTCCGGACAGGGCCCACCAAGAGACCCAGTACTTC
clone size: few; D gene: .; V gene: TRBV28; J gene: TRBJ2-3; CDR3 protein: CATCPGGMAWTDTQYF; CDR3 DNA: TGTGCCACCTGTCCCGGAGGGATGGCATGGACAGATACGCAGTATTTT
clone size: few; D gene: TRBD2; V gene: TRBV9; J gene: TRBJ2-1; CDR3 protein: CASSAQTSGRRNEQFF; CDR3 DNA: TGTGCCAGCAGCGCCCAGACTAGCGGGAGACGTAATGAGCAGTTCTTC
clone size: .; D gene: .; V gene: TRBV28; J gene: TRBJ1-4; CDR3 protein: CASSLGFERLFF; CDR3 DNA: TGTGCCAGCAGTTTAGGGTTTGAAAGACTGTTTTTT
clone size: few; D gene: TRBD1; V gene: TRBV13; J gene: TRBJ2-7; CDR3 protein: CASSFIRDSSYEQYF; CDR3 DNA: TGTGCCAGCAGCTTTATCCGGGACAGCTCCTACGAGCAGTACTTC
clone size: .; D gene: TRBD2; V gene: TRBV6-6; J gene: TRBJ2-7; CDR3 protein: CASRNLAGGPYEQYF; CDR3 DNA: TGTGCCAGCAGGAATCTAGCGGGAGGGCCTTACGAGCAGTACTTC
clone size: few; D gene: .; V gene: TRBV5-1; J gene: TRBJ2-1; CDR3 protein: CASSLVGGPANEQFF; CDR3 DNA: TGCGCCAGCAGCTTGGTCGGCGGGCCGGCCAATGAGCAGTTCTTC
clone size: few; D gene: .; V gene: TRBV27; J gene: TRBJ2-5; CDR3 protein: CASIGLAKFGQETQYF; CDR3 DNA: TGTGCCAGCATAGGTCTAGCTAAGTTCGGCCAAGAGACCCAGTACTTC
clone size: few; D gene: .; V gene: TRBV4-2; J gene: TRBJ2-7; CDR3 protein: CASSQEGSWEQYF; CDR3 DNA: TGTGCCAGCAGCCAAGAGGGCTCGTGGGAGCAGTACTTC
clone size: few; D gene: .; V gene: TRBV6-6; J gene: TRBJ2-3; CDR3 protein: CASSYSTRMDITNTQYF; CDR3 DNA: TGTGCCAGCAGTTACTCGACTCGGATGGATATCACCAATACGCAGTATTTT
clone size: .; D gene: .; V gene: TRBV4-1; J gene: TRBJ1-5; CDR3 protein: CASSQELGQPNQPQHF; CDR3 DNA: TGCGCCAGCAGCCAAGAATTAGGACAGCCAAATCAGCCCCAGCATTTT
clone size: .; D gene: .; V gene: TRBV5-1; J gene: TRBJ1-6; CDR3 protein: CASSLGWTDPYNSPLHF; CDR3 DNA: TGCGCCAGCAGCTTGGGGTGGACCGATCCCTATAATTCACCCCTCCACTTT
clone size: .; D gene: .; V gene: TRBV29-1; J gene: TRBJ1-1; CDR3 protein: CSVEMGYTRNTEAFF; CDR3 DNA: TGCAGCGTTGAGATGGGATACACCCGGAACACTGAAGCTTTCTTT
clone size: few; D gene: .; V gene: TRBV6-5; J gene: TRBJ1-5; CDR3 protein: CASSYSERGDQPQHF; CDR3 DNA: TGTGCCAGCAGTTACTCAGAAAGGGGGGATCAGCCCCAGCATTTT
clone size: few; D gene: .; V gene: TRBV27; J gene: TRBJ1-5; CDR3 protein: CASSFSGARGNQPQHF; CDR3 DNA: TGTGCCAGCAGTTTTAGCGGGGCCAGGGGCAATCAGCCCCAGCATTTT
clone size: few; D gene: .; V gene: TRBV7-2; J gene: TRBJ2-1; CDR3 protein: CASSLSGTGIYNEQFF; CDR3 DNA: TGTGCCAGCAGCTTATCGGGAACAGGGATCTACAATGAGCAGTTCTTC
clone size: few; D gene: TRBD2; V gene: TRBV20-1; J gene: TRBJ2-1; CDR3 protein: CSARAGTSGRSSYNEQFF; CDR3 DNA: TGCAGTGCTAGAGCCGGGACTAGCGGGAGGAGCTCCTACAATGAGCAGTTCTTC
clone size: .; D gene: .; V gene: TRBV5-6; J gene: TRBJ2-7; CDR3 protein: CASSLGIGLYEQYF; CDR3 DNA: TGTGCCAGCAGCTTGGGTATAGGCCTCTACGAGCAGTACTTC
clone size: many; D gene: TRBD2; V gene: TRBV20-1; J gene: TRBJ2-1; CDR3 protein: CSVPGTSHWLEQFF; CDR3 DNA: TGCAGTGTCCCCGGGACTAGCCATTGGCTTGAGCAGTTCTTC
clone size: many; D gene: .; V gene: TRBV29-1; J gene: TRBJ2-1; CDR3 protein: CSVDGGPYNEQFF; CDR3 DNA: TGCAGCGTTGATGGGGGTCCCTACAATGAGCAGTTCTTC
clone size: .; D gene: .; V gene: TRBV30; J gene: TRBJ2-1; CDR3 protein: CAWSVLGGNEQFF; CDR3 DNA: TGTGCCTGGAGTGTCCTGGGAGGCAATGAGCAGTTCTTC
clone size: many; D gene: TRBD2; V gene: TRBV12-3/TRBV12-4; J gene: TRBJ2-7; CDR3 protein: CASSLRGSSYNEQYF; CDR3 DNA: TGTGCCAGCAGCTTGCGGGGGAGCTCCTACAATGAGCAGTACTTC
clone size: few; D gene: TRBD2; V gene: TRBV27; J gene: TRBJ2-1; CDR3 protein: CASSLFGGESYNEQFF; CDR3 DNA: TGTGCCAGCAGTTTATTCGGGGGGGAATCCTACAATGAGCAGTTCTTC
clone size: few; D gene: .; V gene: TRBV3-1; J gene: TRBJ2-7; CDR3 protein: CASSQDGVLPYQQYF; CDR3 DNA: TGTGCCAGCAGCCAAGATGGTGTCCTGCCTTACCAGCAGTACTTC
clone size: few; D gene: .; V gene: TRBV15; J gene: TRBJ1-2; CDR3 protein: CATSSYRNNYGYTF; CDR3 DNA: TGTGCCACCTCGAGCTACAGAAATAACTATGGCTACACCTTC
clone size: few; D gene: .; V gene: TRBV5-4; J gene: TRBJ2-7; CDR3 protein: CASSAGTFSYEQYF; CDR3 DNA: TGTGCCAGCAGCGCCGGGACATTCTCCTACGAGCAGTACTTC
clone size: few; D gene: .; V gene: TRBV5-1; J gene: TRBJ1-1; CDR3 protein: CASSFAQDNTEAFF; CDR3 DNA: TGCGCCAGCAGCTTTGCCCAGGATAACACTGAAGCTTTCTTT
clone size: few; D gene: .; V gene: TRBV3-1; J gene: TRBJ2-1; CDR3 protein: CASSQGRVYNEQFF; CDR3 DNA: TGTGCCAGCAGCCAAGGGAGGGTCTACAATGAGCAGTTCTTC